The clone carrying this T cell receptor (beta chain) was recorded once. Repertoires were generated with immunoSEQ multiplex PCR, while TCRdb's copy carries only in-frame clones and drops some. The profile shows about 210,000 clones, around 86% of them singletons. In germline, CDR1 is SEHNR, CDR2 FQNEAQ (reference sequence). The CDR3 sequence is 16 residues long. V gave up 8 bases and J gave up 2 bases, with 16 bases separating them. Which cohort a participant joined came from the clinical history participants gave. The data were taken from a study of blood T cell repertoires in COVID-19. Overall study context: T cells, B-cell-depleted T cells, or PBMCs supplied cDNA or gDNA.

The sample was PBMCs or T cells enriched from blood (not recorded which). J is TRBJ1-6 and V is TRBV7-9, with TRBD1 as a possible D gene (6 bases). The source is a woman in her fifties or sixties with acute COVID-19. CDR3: CASEGGTGTYNSPLHF. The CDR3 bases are TGTGCCAGCGAAGGGGGAACAGGAACCTATAATTCACCCCTCCACTTT.